Listed below are T cell receptor beta chains from one sample, sequenced in a study of vaccination and CD4 T cells after COVID-19. One entry per CDR3 protein results from TCRdb running MiXCR on the PCR reads. The table lists around 20,000 distinct CDR3 sequences, 40% to 50% of them singletons. What these receptors recognize is not known. This material consisted of CD4+ T cells from blood, cultured in vitro, taken before SARS-CoV-2 vaccination. The source of these receptors is a human donor who had recovered from COVID-19. CDR3s include the opening cysteine and the closing phenylalanine or tryptophan. Fields, in order: V gene, D gene, clone size, J gene, CDR3 DNA, CDR3 protein. D genes are given only for firm matches. Part of the rows lack a size; the others show once, few, many or a class for expanded clones.

>TRBV21-1|-|few|TRBJ2-7
TGTGCCAGCGGGTTGGAGGTCAGGTCCTCCTACGAGCAGTACTTC
CASGLEVRSSYEQYF
>TRBV11-2|-|-|TRBJ1-1
TGTGCCAGCAGCCCAGTCAGTATTACTGAAGCTTTCTTT
CASSPVSITEAFF
>TRBV19|TRBD2|-|TRBJ2-7
TGTGCCAGTAGTATCCTTGGGGGGGTCGAGCAGTACTTC
CASSILGGVEQYF
>TRBV7-2|TRBD1|-|TRBJ2-6
TGTGCCAGCAGCTTTCGAAGACAGGGGGCTGCCTCTGGGGCCAACGTCCTGACTTTC
CASSFRRQGAASGANVLTF
>TRBV6-5|TRBD1|few|TRBJ1-1
TGTGCCAGCAGTTACTCGAGGGGGCCCAACGGACGGGCTTTCTTT
CASSYSRGPNGRAFF
>TRBV20-1|-|few|TRBJ2-2
TGCAGTGCTAGATGGGACGGTAACACCGGGGAGCTGTTTTTT
CSARWDGNTGELFF
>TRBV20-1|-|-|TRBJ1-2
TGCAGTGCTAGAGTGACAGCCTATGGCTACACCTTC
CSARVTAYGYTF
>TRBV5-4|TRBD1|-|TRBJ1-3
TGTGCCAGCAGCGCGACAGGGGAGGGAAACACCATATATTTT
CASSATGEGNTIYF
>TRBV6-4|TRBD2|-|TRBJ2-1
TGTGCCAGCAGTGACTCTCCACTAGCGAGCTCCTACAATGAGCAGTTCTTC
CASSDSPLASSYNEQFF
>TRBV6-5|-|few|TRBJ1-6
TGTGCCAGCAGTTCGTGGCAGGAGCTATCACCCCTCCACTTT
CASSSWQELSPLHF
>TRBV7-3|TRBD2|-|TRBJ2-3
TGTGCCAGCAGCTTGCGGGGGTGGGGCACAGATACGCAGTATTTT
CASSLRGWGTDTQYF
>TRBV7-9|-|few|TRBJ1-2
TGTGCCAGCAGCGTCCGGGACACCCATGGCTACACCTTC
CASSVRDTHGYTF
>TRBV7-2|-|-|TRBJ2-3
TGTGCCAGCAGCTTAGGGGGGGCGGGAGTGTGGACAGATACGCAGTATTTT
CASSLGGAGVWTDTQYF
>TRBV7-6|-|few|TRBJ1-1
TGTGCCAGCAGCTCTGACCAGGGGCTTCGCACTGAAGCTTTCTTT
CASSSDQGLRTEAFF
>TRBV12-3/TRBV12-4|-|-|TRBJ1-5
TGTGCCAGCAGTTTAAAGGCGTTGCAGCCCCAGCATTTT
CASSLKALQPQHF
>TRBV15|-|few|TRBJ1-6
TGTGCCACCAGCAGAGCAGCCGTCTCACCCCTCCACTTT
CATSRAAVSPLHF
>TRBV19|-|-|TRBJ1-6
TGTGCCAGCCAGCGGGGAGTTGGTTCACCCCTCCACTTT
CASQRGVGSPLHF
>TRBV7-8|-|-|TRBJ2-7
TGTGCCAGCAGCTTATCATCGGGACAACCATTCGACGAGCAGTACTTC
CASSLSSGQPFDEQYF
>TRBV20-1|-|-|TRBJ1-4
TGCAGTGCTAGAGATTCGGCAACTAATGAAAAACTGTTTTTT
CSARDSATNEKLFF
>TRBV15|-|-|TRBJ1-1
TGTGCCACCAGCAGAGACAGGGGAAACACTGAAGCTTTCTTT
CATSRDRGNTEAFF
>TRBV28|TRBD2|-|TRBJ2-3
TGTGCCAGCGGAGACCCCGGACTAGCGGGTTTCACAGATACGCAGTATTTT
CASGDPGLAGFTDTQYF
>TRBV10-3|TRBD1|few|TRBJ1-1
TGTGCCATCAGTGATTTTGGACAGGGGGCAAGGAGCACTGAAGCTTTCTTT
CAISDFGQGARSTEAFF
>TRBV4-3|-|-|TRBJ2-4
TGCGCCAGCAGCCAAGATCTTTTCGCTTTTAGGTACTTC
CASSQDLFAFRYF
>TRBV6-2/TRBV6-3|TRBD1|few|TRBJ1-6
TGTGCCAGCAGTCCGGGACAAGGGGGCCTGTCACCCCTCCACTTT
CASSPGQGGLSPLHF
>TRBV5-1|-|-|TRBJ2-7
TGCGCCAGCAGCTTGTCCCAAGGGACCGAGCAGTACTTC
CASSLSQGTEQYF
>TRBV19|-|-|TRBJ2-2
TGTGCCAGTAGTAAGGCGGGACGGATGGGCGGGGAGCTGTTTTTT
CASSKAGRMGGELFF
>TRBV19|-|few|TRBJ1-5
TGTGCCAGTAGTATAGTGGAGAGAAATCAGCCCCAGCATTTT
CASSIVERNQPQHF
>TRBV20-1|-|-|TRBJ2-7
TGCAGTGCTAGAATCCCGGGGGTACCCTACGAGCAGTACTTC
CSARIPGVPYEQYF
>TRBV5-1|-|-|TRBJ1-1
TGCGCCAGCAGCTCGGCTACAGGGTACGACACTGAAGCTTTCTTT
CASSSATGYDTEAFF
>TRBV24-1|TRBD2|-|TRBJ2-1
TGTGCCACCAGTGACCCGACTAGCGGGGGGCGGGACGAGCAGTTCTTC
CATSDPTSGGRDEQFF
>TRBV19|-|-|TRBJ1-2
TGTGCCAGTACCCGGGGGGGGTACTATGGCTACACCTTC
CASTRGGYYGYTF
>TRBV5-1|TRBD2|-|TRBJ2-5
TGCGCCAGCAGCTCGGGGGGGTTTAAGGAGACCCAGTACTTC
CASSSGGFKETQYF
>TRBV6-5|-|-|TRBJ2-2
TGTGCCAGCAGTTACTTTAGGGGGGCGAACACCGGGGAGCTGTTTTTT
CASSYFRGANTGELFF